What follows is one T cell receptor (beta chain) and its context. The antigen is undetermined. TCRdb re-called the reads through MiXCR, storing one row per CDR3 protein. In the table there are about a million distinct CDR3 sequences, less than 40% of which are singletons. Trimming removed 3 bases from V and 0 bases from J, with 8 bases in between. The germline gives CDR1 SGHVS, CDR2 FNYEAQ. CDR3 length: 15 residues. This record belongs to a study of T cell repertoires in cytomegalovirus infection. Background on the study: CMV infection plus the matching HLA type was flagged by public TCR beta signatures.

Overall study findings and caveats: Identification of carriers of CMV plus the relevant HLA was performed using cumulative public TCR beta family frequency. The ex vivo response was dominated by HLA-C-restricted CMV-specific TCR beta clonotypes.

This chain connects TRBV7-6 to TRBJ2-2, with D tentatively TRBD2 (5 bases). The receptor was isolated from a human donor in good health (CMV status not recorded). Some clones in this sample may be carry-over from other donors' samples. The sequenced sample was cultured CD8+ T cells from PBMCs, obtained from culture after CMV antigen stimulation. The CDR3 DNA reads TGTGCCAGCAGCTTCGGGGTGTCGAACACCGGGGAGCTGTTTTTT. Its protein is CASSFGVSNTGELFF.